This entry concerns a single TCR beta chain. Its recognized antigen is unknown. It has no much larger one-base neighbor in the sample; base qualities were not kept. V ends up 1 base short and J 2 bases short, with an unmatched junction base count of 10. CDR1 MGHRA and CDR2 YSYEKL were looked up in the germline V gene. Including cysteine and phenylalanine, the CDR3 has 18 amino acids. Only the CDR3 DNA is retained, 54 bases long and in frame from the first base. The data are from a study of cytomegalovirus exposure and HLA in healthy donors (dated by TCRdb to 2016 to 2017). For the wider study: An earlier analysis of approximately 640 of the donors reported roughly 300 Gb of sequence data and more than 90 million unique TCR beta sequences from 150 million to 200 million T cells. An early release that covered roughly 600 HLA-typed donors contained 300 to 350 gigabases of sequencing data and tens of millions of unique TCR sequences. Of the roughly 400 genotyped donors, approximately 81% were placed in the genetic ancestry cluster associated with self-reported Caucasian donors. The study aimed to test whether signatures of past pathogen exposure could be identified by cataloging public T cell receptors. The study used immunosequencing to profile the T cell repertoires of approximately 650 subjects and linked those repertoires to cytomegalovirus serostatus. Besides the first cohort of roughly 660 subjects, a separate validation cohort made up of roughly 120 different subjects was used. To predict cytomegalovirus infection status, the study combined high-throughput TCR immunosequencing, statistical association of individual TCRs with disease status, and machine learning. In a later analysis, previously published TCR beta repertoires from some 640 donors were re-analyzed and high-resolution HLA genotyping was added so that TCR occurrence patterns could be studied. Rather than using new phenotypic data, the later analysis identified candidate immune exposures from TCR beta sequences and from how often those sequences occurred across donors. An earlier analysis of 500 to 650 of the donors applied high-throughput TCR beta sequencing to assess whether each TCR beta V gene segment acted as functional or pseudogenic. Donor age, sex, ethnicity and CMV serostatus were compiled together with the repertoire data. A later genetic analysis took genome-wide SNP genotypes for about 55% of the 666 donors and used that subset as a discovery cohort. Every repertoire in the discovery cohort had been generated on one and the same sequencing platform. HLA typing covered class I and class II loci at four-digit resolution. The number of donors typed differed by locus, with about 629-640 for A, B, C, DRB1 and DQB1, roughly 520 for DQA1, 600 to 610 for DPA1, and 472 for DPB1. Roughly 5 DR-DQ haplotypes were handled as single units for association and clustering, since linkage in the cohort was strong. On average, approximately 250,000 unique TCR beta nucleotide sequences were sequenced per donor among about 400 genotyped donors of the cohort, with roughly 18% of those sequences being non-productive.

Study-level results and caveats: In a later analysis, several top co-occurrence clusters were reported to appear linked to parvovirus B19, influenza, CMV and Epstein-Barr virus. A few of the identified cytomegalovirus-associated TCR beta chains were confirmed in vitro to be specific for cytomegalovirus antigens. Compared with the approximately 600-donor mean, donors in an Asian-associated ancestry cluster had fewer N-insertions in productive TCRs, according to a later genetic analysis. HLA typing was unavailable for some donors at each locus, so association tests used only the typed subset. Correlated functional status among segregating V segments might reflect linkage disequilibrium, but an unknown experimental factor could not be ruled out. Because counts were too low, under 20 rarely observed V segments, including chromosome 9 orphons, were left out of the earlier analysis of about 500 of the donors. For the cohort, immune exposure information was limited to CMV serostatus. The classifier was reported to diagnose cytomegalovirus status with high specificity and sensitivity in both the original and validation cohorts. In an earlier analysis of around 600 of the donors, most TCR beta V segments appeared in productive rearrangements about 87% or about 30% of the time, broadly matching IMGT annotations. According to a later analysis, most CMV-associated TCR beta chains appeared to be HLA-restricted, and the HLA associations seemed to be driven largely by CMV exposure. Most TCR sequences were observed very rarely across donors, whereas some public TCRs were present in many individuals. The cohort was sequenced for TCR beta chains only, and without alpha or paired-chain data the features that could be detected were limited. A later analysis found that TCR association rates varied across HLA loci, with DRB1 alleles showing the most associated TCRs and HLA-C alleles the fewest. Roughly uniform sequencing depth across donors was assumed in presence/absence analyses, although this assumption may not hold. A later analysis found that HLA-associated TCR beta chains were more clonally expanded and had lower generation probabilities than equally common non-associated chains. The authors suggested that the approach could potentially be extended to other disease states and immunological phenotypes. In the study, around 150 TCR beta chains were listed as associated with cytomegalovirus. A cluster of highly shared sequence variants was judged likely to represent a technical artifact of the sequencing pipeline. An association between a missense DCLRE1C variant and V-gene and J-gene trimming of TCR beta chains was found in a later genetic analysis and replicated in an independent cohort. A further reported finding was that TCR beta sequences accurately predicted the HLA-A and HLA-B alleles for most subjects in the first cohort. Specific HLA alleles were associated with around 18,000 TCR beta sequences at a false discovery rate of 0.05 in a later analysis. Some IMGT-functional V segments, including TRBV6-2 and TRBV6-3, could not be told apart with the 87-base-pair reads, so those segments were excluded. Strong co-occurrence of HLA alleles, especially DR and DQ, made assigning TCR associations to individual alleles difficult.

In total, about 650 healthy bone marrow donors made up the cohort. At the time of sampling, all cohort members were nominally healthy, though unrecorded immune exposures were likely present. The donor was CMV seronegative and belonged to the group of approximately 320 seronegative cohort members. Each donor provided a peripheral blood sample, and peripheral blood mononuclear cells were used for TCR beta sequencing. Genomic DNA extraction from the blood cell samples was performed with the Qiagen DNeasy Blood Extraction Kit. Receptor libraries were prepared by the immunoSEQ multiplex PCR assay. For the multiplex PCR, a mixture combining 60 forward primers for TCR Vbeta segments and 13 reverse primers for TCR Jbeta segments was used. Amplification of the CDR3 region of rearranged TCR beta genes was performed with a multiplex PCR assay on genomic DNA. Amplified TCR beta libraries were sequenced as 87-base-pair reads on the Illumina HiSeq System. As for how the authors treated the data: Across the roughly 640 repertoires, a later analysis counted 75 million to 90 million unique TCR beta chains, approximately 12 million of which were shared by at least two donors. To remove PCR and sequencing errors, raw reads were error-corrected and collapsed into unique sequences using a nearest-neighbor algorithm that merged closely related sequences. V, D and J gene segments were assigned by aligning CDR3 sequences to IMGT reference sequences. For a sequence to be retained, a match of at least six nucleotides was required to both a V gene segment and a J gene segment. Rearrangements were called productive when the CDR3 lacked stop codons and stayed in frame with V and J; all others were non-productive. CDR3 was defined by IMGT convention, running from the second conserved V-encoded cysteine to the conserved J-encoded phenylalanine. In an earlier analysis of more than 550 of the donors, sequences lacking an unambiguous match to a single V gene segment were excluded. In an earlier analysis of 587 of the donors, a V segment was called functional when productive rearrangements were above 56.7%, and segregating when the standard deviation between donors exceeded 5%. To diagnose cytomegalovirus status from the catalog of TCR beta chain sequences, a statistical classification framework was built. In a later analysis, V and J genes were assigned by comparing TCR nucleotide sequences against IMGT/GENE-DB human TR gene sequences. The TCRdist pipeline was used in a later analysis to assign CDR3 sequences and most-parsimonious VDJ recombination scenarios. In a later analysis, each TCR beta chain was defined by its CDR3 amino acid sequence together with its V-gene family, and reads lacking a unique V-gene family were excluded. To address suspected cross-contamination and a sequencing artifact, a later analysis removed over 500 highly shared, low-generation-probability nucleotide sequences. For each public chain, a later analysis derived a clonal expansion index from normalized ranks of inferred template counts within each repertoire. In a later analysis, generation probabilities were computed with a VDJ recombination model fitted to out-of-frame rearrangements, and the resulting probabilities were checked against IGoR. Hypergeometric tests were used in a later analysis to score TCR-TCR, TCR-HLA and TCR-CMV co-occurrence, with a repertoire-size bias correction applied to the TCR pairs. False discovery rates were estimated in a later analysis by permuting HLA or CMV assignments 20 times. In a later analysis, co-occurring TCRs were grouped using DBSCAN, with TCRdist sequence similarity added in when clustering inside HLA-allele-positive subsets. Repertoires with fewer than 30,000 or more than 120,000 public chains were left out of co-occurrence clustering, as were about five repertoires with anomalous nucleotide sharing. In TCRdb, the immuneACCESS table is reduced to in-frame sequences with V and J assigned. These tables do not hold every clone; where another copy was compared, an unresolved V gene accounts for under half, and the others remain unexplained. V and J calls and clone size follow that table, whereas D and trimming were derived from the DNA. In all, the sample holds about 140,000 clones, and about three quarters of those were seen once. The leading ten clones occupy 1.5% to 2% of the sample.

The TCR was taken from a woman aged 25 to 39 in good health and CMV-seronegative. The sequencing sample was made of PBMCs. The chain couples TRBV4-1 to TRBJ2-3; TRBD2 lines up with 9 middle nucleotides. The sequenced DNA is TGCGCCAGCAGCCAAGCGACGTCTAGCGGGGACTCCACAGATACGCAGTATTTT. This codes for CASSQATSSGDSTDTQYF.